These 7 T cell receptor beta chains were sequenced from one sample in a study of tumor-infiltrating lymphocytes in localized non-small cell lung cancer. Clones were sequenced by immunoSEQ multiplex PCR, and TCRdb holds only the in-frame ones, with some missing. In the table there are about 12,000 clones, around 86% of which are singletons. The sample consisted of lung tumor tissue. The receptors come from a human donor with non-small cell lung cancer.

This clone was seen just once. The chain combines TRBV7-6 with TRBJ2-3, with TRBD1 matching 7 bases. J was trimmed by 4 bases and V by 5 bases; bases with no gene match: 6. The germline gives CDR1 SGHVS, CDR2 FNYEAQ. This CDR3 has 14 amino acids. As DNA, the CDR3 is TGTGCCAGCAGCCAGGGCGACAGGGCAGATACGCAGTATTTT. Encoded protein: CASSQGDRADTQYF.

On this clone itself: Other DNA sequences in the same sample also yield this CDR3. The chain carries TRBV7-9 and TRBJ2-7; D gene uncertain. Trimming shortened V by 2 bases and J by 7 bases, and 9 bases separated the two germline ends. CDR3 length equals 12 residues. Germline loops: CDR1 SEHNR, CDR2 FQNEAQ (reference sequence). CDR3 in amino acids: CASSLTGLEQYF. The CDR3 DNA follows: TGTGCCAGCAGCTTAACGGGCTTGGAGCAGTACTTC.

The CDR3 here is CASSPGTGRTGELFF. The CDR3, as DNA: TGTGCCAGCAGCCCCGGGACAGGACGGACCGGGGAGCTGTTTTTT. The chain has TRBV7-6 and TRBJ2-2, with TRBD1 matching 8 bases. V dropped 5 bases and J dropped 5; count of bases not matched to a gene: 7. The CDR3 covers 15 residues. Germline values: CDR1 SGHVS, CDR2 FNYEAQ.

This chain uses TRBV28 with TRBJ1-5; 7 nucleotides line up with TRBD1. The CDR3 is 14 residues long. V was clipped by 5 bases and J by 9 bases; unmatched bases: 10. CDR1 and CDR2 from the germline V gene are MDHEN and SYDVKM. The CDR3 nucleotides read TGTGCCAGCAGTCTGCACCGACAGGGCGGGCCCCAGCATTTT. Protein: CASSLHRQGGPQHF.

The chain recombines TRBV4-1 with TRBJ1-2; D call uncertain. The CDR3 covers 16 residues. The V end was cut by 1 base, the J end by 3 bases, with 15 bases between. From germline, CDR1 is MGHRA and CDR2 YSYEKL. The chain's CDR3 is CASSQGTRAKDYGYTF. Written as DNA, the CDR3 is TGCGCCAGCAGCCAAGGAACCCGGGCCAAGGACTATGGCTACACCTTC.

This clone was found once. The chain links TRBV29-1 to TRBJ2-2; D is ambiguous. The CDR3 sequence is 14 residues long. Trimming cost V 7 bases and J 4 bases, with 16 bases left between them. CDR1 and CDR2 from the germline V gene are SQVTM and ANQGSEA. CDR3 DNA: TGCAGCGCGGGTGGGCGATTAGGCACCGGGGAGCTGTTTTTT. Its translation: CSAGGRLGTGELFF.

This clone was recorded once. CDR3 in DNA: TGTGCCAGCAGCTACGAATACTATGGCTACACCTTC. It encodes CASSYEYYGYTF. The chain is built from TRBV28 and TRBJ1-2, with D unclear. The CDR3 runs to 12 residues. CDR1 is MDHEN, CDR2 SYDVKM, per germline. Trimming removed 6 bases at V and 3 bases at J, with 8 bases between.